This T cell receptor (beta chain) stems from a study of T cell responses to AZD1222 COVID-19 vaccine. General study results and limits: After two AZD1222 doses, spike-specific TCR breadth and depth rose versus day 0. It should be noted that donors were predominantly white British and more often female, and clonal diversity was possibly underestimated. Unmutated regions of variants are reportedly targeted by nearly half of spike-specific TCRs. Scientists sampled the repertoires only once the peak T cell response had passed.

Only one count was recorded for this clone. The target antigen is unknown. Germline V gene data show CDR1 as KGHSH and CDR2 as LQKENI. V lost 5 bases, J lost 6 bases, and 13 bases stayed unmatched. The CDR3 totals 16 residues. Profiling relied on immunoSEQ multiplex PCR, and the TCRdb table lists in-frame clones only, not all of them. The sample has about 97,000 clones; around 89% are singletons. The chain uses TRBV18 and TRBJ2-3; 8 bases agree with TRBD1. The receptor comes from an adult in good health. The starting material was peripheral blood, obtained on day 0 of AZD1222 vaccination. The CDR3, as DNA: TGTGCCAGCTCATCGACAGGGACAGGAGGGAAGGATACGCAGTATTTT. It is translated as CASSSTGTGGKDTQYF. Filled out from reference TRBV18 and TRBJ2-3, the complete variable domain reads NAGVMQNPRHLVRRRGQEARLRCSPMKGHSHVYWYRQLPEEGLKFMVYLQKENIIDESGMPKERFSAEFPKEGPSILRIQQVVRGDSAAYFCASSSTGTGGKDTQYFGPGTRLTVL.